Presented here are 19 T cell receptor beta chains from one specimen sequenced in a study of OX40 agonist ivuxolimab in advanced cancers. TCRdb keeps only in-frame clones here, not all; method: immunoSEQ multiplex PCR. The sample holds 65,000 to 80,000 clones, about 90% seen once. The sequences come from CD4+ or CD8+ T cells sorted from blood, collected in a trial of the OX40 agonist ivuxolimab. These receptors were taken from an adult with an advanced solid tumor such as melanoma, head and neck, liver or kidney cancer.

This rearrangement joins TRBV28 to TRBJ1-1; D ambiguous. V shed 3 bases and J shed 5 bases, with 13 bases lying between them. CDR1 MDHEN and CDR2 SYDVKM come from the germline V gene. The CDR3 is made up of 14 amino acids. The CDR3 protein is CASSFYSARTEAFF. The CDR3 DNA reads as TGTGCCAGCAGTTTCTATAGTGCCAGGACTGAAGCTTTCTTT. The variable domain in full, completed from reference TRBV28 and TRBJ1-1, reads DVKVTQSSRYLVKRTGEKVFLECVQDMDHENMFWYRQDPGLGLRLIYFSYDVKMKEKGDIPEGYSVSREKKERFSLILESASTNQTSMYLCASSFYSARTEAFFGQGTRLTVV.

This sequence joins TRBV19 and TRBJ2-7; TRBD1 aligns across 7 bases. Germline CDR1 LNHDA, CDR2 SQIVND (reference sequence). This CDR3 contains 13 residues. Trimming at V came to 3 bases and at J to 4 bases, leaving 3 bases not matched to a gene. The CDR3 protein is CASSIQQGYEQYF. CDR3 DNA: TGTGCCAGTAGTATCCAACAGGGGTACGAGCAGTACTTC.

V and J are TRBV5-5 and TRBJ2-7; TRBD2 is a possible D gene (6 bases). V was pared by 4 bases and J by 4 bases, with 12 bases between. Germline V gene sequence: CDR1 SGHKS, CDR2 YYEKEE (reference sequence). This CDR3 has 13 amino acids. The CDR3 reads CASSVGGLYEQYF. The CDR3 DNA follows: TGTGCCAGCAGCGTTGGGGGGTTATACGAGCAGTACTTC.

The gene calls are TRBV2 and TRBJ1-5; 7 nucleotides align to TRBD1. With V trimmed by 1 base and J by 6 bases, 9 bases remained unmatched. The V gene's germline CDR1 is SNHLY and CDR2 FYNNEI. CDR3 length equals 16 residues. The CDR3 loop reads CASSEEGRQGSQPQHF. In DNA, the CDR3 is TGTGCCAGCAGTGAAGAAGGTAGACAGGGAAGTCAGCCCCAGCATTTT.

The CDR3 here is CASSISHSLSGNTIYF. Written as DNA, the CDR3 is TGTGCCAGTAGTATCAGTCATTCACTCTCTGGAAACACCATATATTTT. The chain carries TRBV19 and TRBJ1-3; D uncertain. V lost 3 bases to trimming and J lost 0 bases, with 12 bases between them. Germline CDR1 is LNHDA and CDR2 is SQIVND (reference sequence). The length of the CDR3 is 16 residues.

The chain links TRBV13 to TRBJ2-5; TRBD2 agrees at 7 bases. Trimming cost V 5 bases and J 2 bases; bases outside gene matches: 2. The CDR3 consists of 13 residues. Germline CDR1 reads PRHDT; CDR2 reads FYEKMQ (reference sequence). In DNA, the CDR3 is TGTGCCAGCAGCCCCGGGGGGCAAGAGACCCAGTACTTC. This codes for CASSPGGQETQYF.

The chain couples TRBV5-6 to TRBJ2-7; D is perhaps TRBD1 or TRBD2 (5 bases each). Germline V gene sequence: CDR1 SGHDT, CDR2 YYEEEE. The ends were cut back, 3 bases at V and 7 bases at J, with 8 bases in the middle. CDR3 size: 11 residues. The DNA for the CDR3 is TGTGCCAGCAGCTCTGGGGGAGAGCAGTACTTC. Protein sequence: CASSSGGEQYF.

The chain joins TRBV7-8 to TRBJ2-4; the D gene is possibly TRBD1 (6 bases). V lost 4 bases to trimming and J lost 5 bases, with 18 bases between them. The length of the CDR3 is 16 residues. Germline V CDR1 and CDR2: SGHVS, FQNEAQ. The chain's CDR3 is CASSYHRDPRQNIQYF. The CDR3, as DNA: TGTGCCAGCAGCTATCACAGGGATCCCCGGCAAAACATTCAGTACTTC.

The chain employs TRBV7-9 and TRBJ2-1; 8 nucleotides agree with TRBD2. With V trimmed by 5 bases and J by 11 bases, 11 bases remained unmatched. This CDR3 is 14 amino acids long. CDR1 and CDR2 (germline): SEHNR, FQNEAQ (reference sequence). The chain's CDR3 is CASSPSLAGTKQFF. Here the CDR3 DNA reads TGTGCCAGCAGCCCATCGTTAGCGGGGACCAAGCAGTTCTTC.

This clone has just one count. This chain joins TRBV7-9 and TRBJ2-3, with a possible D match to TRBD2 (6 bases). V lost 5 bases and J lost 4, with 13 bases in between. Per the germline V gene, CDR1 is SEHNR and CDR2 is FQNEAQ (reference sequence). This CDR3 has 14 amino acids. CDR3 residues: CASSPPSAPDTQYF. DNA of the CDR3: TGTGCCAGCAGCCCCCCTAGCGCCCCAGATACGCAGTATTTT. The variable domain in full, completed from reference TRBV7-9 and TRBJ2-3, reads DTGVSQNPRHKITKRGQNVTFRCDPISEHNRLYWYRQTLGQGPEFLTYFQNEAQLEKSRLLSDRFSAERPKGSFSTLEIQRTEQGDSAMYLCASSPPSAPDTQYFGPGTRLTVL.

This chain links TRBV6-5 with TRBJ2-3; 11 bases match TRBD1. V gave up 4 bases and J gave up 5 bases; unmatched junction bases: 5. The CDR3 spans 15 residues. The germline CDR1 and CDR2 sequences are MNHEY and SVGAGI. The CDR3 loop reads CASSFLDRGRDTQYF. In nucleotides, the CDR3 is TGTGCCAGCAGTTTCTTGGACAGGGGGCGAGATACGCAGTATTTT.

This clone has a single count. The chain links TRBV4-1 to TRBJ2-7, with unresolved D. The CDR3 extends over 16 amino acids. The ends were cut back, 0 bases at V and 2 bases at J, with 14 bases in the middle. From germline, CDR1 is MGHRA and CDR2 YSYEKL. The CDR3 sequence is CASSQDSWSPTYEQYF. CDR3 nucleotide sequence: TGCGCCAGCAGCCAAGATTCGTGGAGCCCGACCTACGAGCAGTACTTC.

The table lists this clone with a count of one. The chain employs TRBV4-3 and TRBJ2-1; 7 positions match TRBD2. CDR3 length: 16 residues. Germline CDR1 and CDR2: LGHNA and YSLEER. J was trimmed by 8 bases and V by 0 bases; bases with no gene match: 10. CDR3 residues: CASSQERSGESDEQFF. CDR3 sequence (DNA): TGCGCCAGCAGCCAAGAACGGAGCGGGGAATCCGATGAGCAGTTCTTC.

The rearrangement links TRBV11-2 to TRBJ2-7; either TRBD1 or TRBD2 may fit D (6 bases each). Trimming removed 1 base at V and 2 bases at J, with 12 bases between. Germline CDR1 reads SGHAT; CDR2 reads FQNNGV. The length of the CDR3 is 15 residues. In nucleotides, the CDR3 is TGTGCCAGCAGCTTAGGTCCAGGGGAGGCCTACGAGCAGTACTTC. Translating it yields CASSLGPGEAYEQYF.

The rearrangement joins TRBV27 to TRBJ1-4, with D maybe TRBD1 (6 bases). Deletions cut 2 bases from V and 7 bases from J, with 11 bases between. This CDR3 has 14 amino acids. Germline lookup yields CDR1 MNHEY and CDR2 SMNVEV (reference sequence). CDR3 loop: CASSLGQGSEKLFF. CDR3 nucleotide sequence: TGTGCCAGCAGTTTAGGGCAGGGGAGTGAAAAACTGTTTTTT.

The gene calls are TRBV19 and TRBJ2-2, with 8 bases fitting TRBD2. The CDR3 has 15 residues. V shed 7 bases and J 5 bases; nucleotides not matched to a gene: 9. Germline CDR1 LNHDA, CDR2 SQIVND (reference sequence). The CDR3 is CASTPGGVFTGELFF. The DNA of the CDR3 is TGTGCCAGTACCCCCGGGGGGGTTTTTACCGGGGAGCTGTTTTTT.

The chain carries TRBV10-1 and TRBJ2-5; 7 bases map to TRBD2. This CDR3 has 15 residues. V lost 6 bases to trimming and J lost 4 bases; unmatched junction nucleotides: 11. From germline, CDR1 is WNHNN and CDR2 SYGVQD (reference sequence). CDR3 protein: CASRTGTNVRETQYF. CDR3 DNA: TGCGCCAGCAGGACCGGGACTAACGTCAGAGAGACCCAGTACTTC.

V is TRBV6-6 and J is TRBJ1-1; D not resolved. The CDR3 totals 13 residues. Trimming took 5 bases from V and 4 from J, leaving 11 bases between them. Germline lookup yields CDR1 MNHNY and CDR2 SVGAGI (reference sequence). For the CDR3, the DNA is TGTGCCAGCAGTCCCGGGGAGGGCACTGAAGCTTTCTTT. It encodes CASSPGEGTEAFF.

The chain combines TRBV6-5 with TRBJ2-5; D unclear. The V end was cut by 5 bases, the J end by 5 bases, with 18 bases between. This CDR3 spans 15 amino acids. CDR1 is MNHEY, CDR2 SVGAGI, per germline. Written as DNA, the CDR3 is TGTGCCAGCAGTCCCTCCGGTGGGCACCTGGAGACCCAGTACTTC. Its translation: CASSPSGGHLETQYF.